A selection of T cell receptor beta chains follows, all from one sample in a study of cytomegalovirus exposure and HLA in healthy donors. The data were produced by immunoSEQ multiplex PCR, yet TCRdb's version contains in-frame clones alone and is incomplete. The sample has 80,000 or so clones, approximately 57% seen once. Sequenced input: PBMCs. The origin of the receptors is a man aged 30 to 39 in good health and CMV-seropositive. Both conserved end residues are part of each CDR3. D genes are given only for firm matches. Only part of the rows carry a size: once, few, many, or a class if the clone is expanded.

.	TRBJ1-5	TRBV2	.	TGTGCCAGCAGTGAGGGGCAGGGCGATCAGCCCCAGCATTTT	CASSEGQGDQPQHF
.	TRBJ1-3	TRBV7-9	.	TGTGCCAGCAGCGGGGTGGGGCGCTCTGGAAACACCATATATTTT	CASSGVGRSGNTIYF
TRBD1	TRBJ1-4	TRBV30	.	TGTGCCTGGGGAATGCAGGGGGCGGTTGGAAAACTGTTTTTT	CAWGMQGAVGKLFF
TRBD1	TRBJ2-7	TRBV4-1	.	TGCGCCAGCAGCCGAGAACCGGGACAGGGTTACTACGAGCAGTACTTC	CASSREPGQGYYEQYF
.	TRBJ2-1	TRBV5-3	.	TGTGCCAGAAGCTTGGGTTTGAGCTCCTACAATGAGCAGTTCTTC	CARSLGLSSYNEQFF
TRBD1	TRBJ2-5	TRBV11-3	.	TGTGCCAGCAGCTTAGCGACGGGACAGGGACAAGAGACCCAGTACTTC	CASSLATGQGQETQYF
.	TRBJ1-1	TRBV5-4	.	TGTGCCAGCAGCTTACTCCAGGGCGGGAACACTGAAGCTTTCTTT	CASSLLQGGNTEAFF
.	TRBJ2-3	TRBV28	.	TGTGCCAGCAGAGAGCTCACGGGGCGGGAAGATACGCAGTATTTT	CASRELTGREDTQYF
.	TRBJ2-3	TRBV6-5	few	TGTGCCAGCAGTTACGCCCTAAGCGGCCCAGATACGCAGTATTTT	CASSYALSGPDTQYF
TRBD2	TRBJ2-1	TRBV7-3	few	TGTGCCAGCAGCTCCGCGGGGGGGTGGAATGAGCAGTTCTTC	CASSSAGGWNEQFF
.	TRBJ2-7	TRBV18	.	TGTGCCAGCTCACAAAGCGGGCAGTCCTACGAGCAGTACTTC	CASSQSGQSYEQYF
TRBD1	TRBJ1-1	TRBV25-1	few	TGTGCCAGCAGTGGCCGACAGGGAGTCTACACTGAAGCTTTCTTT	CASSGRQGVYTEAFF
.	TRBJ2-5	TRBV13	few	TGTGCCAGCAGCTTGGGCTACTCGGAGACCCAGTACTTC	CASSLGYSETQYF
TRBD1	TRBJ1-2	TRBV7-2	.	TGTGCCAGCAGCTCTGCAGGGGGCGCGGGCTATGGCTACACCTTC	CASSSAGGAGYGYTF
TRBD1	TRBJ2-2	TRBV6-1	.	TGTGCCAGCAGGGGACAGGGGGCGACCGGGGAGCTGTTTTTT	CASRGQGATGELFF
TRBD1	TRBJ1-5	TRBV27	.	TGTGCCAGCAGTGCCCCCTACTCGGACAGGGAAGAGGATCAGCCCCAGCATTTT	CASSAPYSDREEDQPQHF
TRBD1	TRBJ2-4	TRBV27	.	TGTGCCAGCAGCCTAGGGGGCGGGACAGGGAGTCCCAAAAACATTCAGTACTTC	CASSLGGGTGSPKNIQYF
TRBD1	TRBJ2-2	TRBV11-1	few	TGTGCCAGCAGGCAGGGACAGGGGGCGGCCGGGGAGCTGTTTTTT	CASRQGQGAAGELFF
TRBD1	TRBJ2-7	TRBV10-1	once	TGCGCCAGCAATCAGGCCGGGACAGGGGCCTCCTACGAGCAGTACTTC	CASNQAGTGASYEQYF
TRBD2	TRBJ2-3	TRBV6-5	.	TGTGCCAGCAGTTTCGCGACTAGCGGGGGCACAGATACGCAGTATTTT	CASSFATSGGTDTQYF
.	TRBJ1-1	TRBV13	.	TGTGCCAGCAGCTTTCTAAGTAACACTGAAGCTTTCTTT	CASSFLSNTEAFF
TRBD2	TRBJ2-1	TRBV5-4	.	TGTGCCAGCAGCTTGCCAATAGCGGGGAAGAGGGATGAGCAGTTCTTC	CASSLPIAGKRDEQFF
.	TRBJ1-1	TRBV19	.	TGTGCCGCCCTTGGGACTTTGGACACTGAAGCTTTCTTT	CAALGTLDTEAFF
TRBD1	TRBJ2-2	TRBV7-9	.	TGTGCCAGCACCCCGCTGGGACAGAGGGAGACCGGGGAGCTGTTTTTT	CASTPLGQRETGELFF
.	TRBJ1-1	TRBV5-1	.	TGCGCCAGCAGCCCTGCGGGGGGCAGGCGGGAGAGAGCTTTCTTT	CASSPAGGRRERAFF
.	TRBJ1-1	TRBV29-1	.	TGCAGCGTTCAAAAGGGGGATCCGGGCACTGAAGCTTTCTTT	CSVQKGDPGTEAFF
.	TRBJ1-2	TRBV7-9	.	TGTGCCAGCAGCTTAGCGCGATCTCAGGACTATGGCTACACCTTC	CASSLARSQDYGYTF